This entry concerns a single T cell receptor beta chain. Antigen unknown. The data were taken from a study of beta chain features in type 1 diabetes. Study-level results: Small HLA sub-analyses could not settle whether HLA shapes TCRB rearrangement.

CDR1 GTSNPN and CDR2 SVGIG come from the germline V gene (reference sequence). This CDR3 has 14 amino acids. The trim removed 0 bases at V and 8 bases at J, leaving 7 bases unmatched. Expressed TCRB transcripts were sequenced, since all the RNA that had been isolated was reverse transcribed. Using immunoSEQ multiplex PCR, the repertoire was profiled, and TCRdb retains in-frame clones only, with some absent. The table lists fewer than 200,000 clones, under 9.5% of them singletons. The TCR comes from a man younger than 35 in good health. V usage is TRBV30 and J usage is TRBJ1-2; 9 bases map to TRBD1. The sequencing input was central memory CD4+ T cells from blood. The CDR3 coding sequence is TGTGCCTGGAGTGTTGGACAGGGGTTGCGGGGCTACACCTTC. Amino acids: CAWSVGQGLRGYTF.